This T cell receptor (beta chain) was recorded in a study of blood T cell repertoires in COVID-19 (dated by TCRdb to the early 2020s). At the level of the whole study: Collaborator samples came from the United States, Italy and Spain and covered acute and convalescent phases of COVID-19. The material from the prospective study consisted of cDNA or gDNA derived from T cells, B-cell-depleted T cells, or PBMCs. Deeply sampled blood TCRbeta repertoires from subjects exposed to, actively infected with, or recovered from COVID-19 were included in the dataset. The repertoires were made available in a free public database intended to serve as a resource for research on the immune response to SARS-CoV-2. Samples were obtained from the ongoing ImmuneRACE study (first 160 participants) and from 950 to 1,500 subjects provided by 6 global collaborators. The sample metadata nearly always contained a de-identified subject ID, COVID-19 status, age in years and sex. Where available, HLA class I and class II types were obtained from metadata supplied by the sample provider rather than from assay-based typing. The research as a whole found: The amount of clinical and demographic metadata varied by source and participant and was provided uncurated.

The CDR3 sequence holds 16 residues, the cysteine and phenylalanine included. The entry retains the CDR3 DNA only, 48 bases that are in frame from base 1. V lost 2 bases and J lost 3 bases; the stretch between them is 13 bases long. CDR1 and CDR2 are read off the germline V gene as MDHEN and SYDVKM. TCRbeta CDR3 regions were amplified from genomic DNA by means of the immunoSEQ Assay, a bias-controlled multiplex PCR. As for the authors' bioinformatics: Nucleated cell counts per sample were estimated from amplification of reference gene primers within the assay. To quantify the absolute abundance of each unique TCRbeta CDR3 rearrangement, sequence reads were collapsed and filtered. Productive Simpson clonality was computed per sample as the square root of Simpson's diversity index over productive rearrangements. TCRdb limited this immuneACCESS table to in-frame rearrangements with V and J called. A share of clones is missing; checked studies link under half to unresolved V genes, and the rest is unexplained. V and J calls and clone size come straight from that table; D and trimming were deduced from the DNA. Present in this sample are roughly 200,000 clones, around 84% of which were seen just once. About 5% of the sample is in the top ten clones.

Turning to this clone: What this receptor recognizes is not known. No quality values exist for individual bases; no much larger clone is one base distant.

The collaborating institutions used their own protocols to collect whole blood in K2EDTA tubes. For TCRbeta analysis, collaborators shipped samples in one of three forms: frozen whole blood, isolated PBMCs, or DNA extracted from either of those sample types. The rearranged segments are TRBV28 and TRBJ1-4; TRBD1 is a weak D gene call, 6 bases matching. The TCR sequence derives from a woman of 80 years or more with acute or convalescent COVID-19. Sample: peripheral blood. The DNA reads TGTGCCAGCAGTTTAGCCTCAGGGGTCCCTAATGAAAAACTGTTTTTT. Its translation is CASSLASGVPNEKLFF.